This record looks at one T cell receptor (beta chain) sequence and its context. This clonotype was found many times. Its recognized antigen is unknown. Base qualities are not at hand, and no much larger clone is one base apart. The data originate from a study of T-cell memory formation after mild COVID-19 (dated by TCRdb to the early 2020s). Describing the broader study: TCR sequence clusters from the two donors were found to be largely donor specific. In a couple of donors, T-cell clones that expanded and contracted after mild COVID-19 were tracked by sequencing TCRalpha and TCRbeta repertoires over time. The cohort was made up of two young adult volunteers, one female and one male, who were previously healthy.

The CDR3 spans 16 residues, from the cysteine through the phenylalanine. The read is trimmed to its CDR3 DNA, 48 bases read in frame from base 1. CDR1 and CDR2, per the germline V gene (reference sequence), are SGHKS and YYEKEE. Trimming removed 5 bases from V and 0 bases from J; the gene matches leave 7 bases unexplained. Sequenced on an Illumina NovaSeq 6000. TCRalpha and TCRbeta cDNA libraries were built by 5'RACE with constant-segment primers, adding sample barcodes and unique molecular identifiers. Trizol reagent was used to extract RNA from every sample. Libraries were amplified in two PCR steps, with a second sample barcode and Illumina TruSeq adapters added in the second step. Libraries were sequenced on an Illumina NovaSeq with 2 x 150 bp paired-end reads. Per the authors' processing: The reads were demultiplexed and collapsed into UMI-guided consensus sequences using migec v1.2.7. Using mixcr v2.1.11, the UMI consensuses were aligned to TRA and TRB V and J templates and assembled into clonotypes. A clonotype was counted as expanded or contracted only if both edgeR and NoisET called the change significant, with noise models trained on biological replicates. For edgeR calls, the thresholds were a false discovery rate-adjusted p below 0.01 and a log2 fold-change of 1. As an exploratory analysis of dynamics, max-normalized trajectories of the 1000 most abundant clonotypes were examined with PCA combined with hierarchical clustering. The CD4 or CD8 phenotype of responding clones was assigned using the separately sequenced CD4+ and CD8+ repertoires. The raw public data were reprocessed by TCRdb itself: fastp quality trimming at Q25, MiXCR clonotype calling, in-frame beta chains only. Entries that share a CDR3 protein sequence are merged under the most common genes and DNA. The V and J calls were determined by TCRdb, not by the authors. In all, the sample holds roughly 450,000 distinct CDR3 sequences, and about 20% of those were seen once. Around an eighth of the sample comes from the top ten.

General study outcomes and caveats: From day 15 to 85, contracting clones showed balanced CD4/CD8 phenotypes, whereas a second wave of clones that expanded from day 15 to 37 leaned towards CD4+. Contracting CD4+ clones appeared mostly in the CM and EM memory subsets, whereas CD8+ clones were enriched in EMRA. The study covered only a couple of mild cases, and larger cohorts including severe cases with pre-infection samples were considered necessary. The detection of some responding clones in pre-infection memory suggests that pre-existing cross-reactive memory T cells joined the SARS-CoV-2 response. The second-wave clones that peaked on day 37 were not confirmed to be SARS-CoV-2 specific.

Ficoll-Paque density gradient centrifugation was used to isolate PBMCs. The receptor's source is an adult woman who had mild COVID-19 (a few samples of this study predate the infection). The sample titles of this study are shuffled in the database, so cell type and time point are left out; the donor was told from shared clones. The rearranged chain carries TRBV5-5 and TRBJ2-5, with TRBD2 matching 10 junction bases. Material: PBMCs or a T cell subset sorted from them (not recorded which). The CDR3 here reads CASSYYSGRYQETQYF. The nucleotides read TGTGCCAGCAGTTATTATAGCGGGAGGTACCAAGAGACCCAGTACTTC.